The 10 T cell receptor beta chains below were found in one sample sequenced in a study of blood T cell repertoires in COVID-19. TCRdb's copy holds only in-frame clones and misses some; the assay was immunoSEQ multiplex PCR. The profile covers 360,000 or so clones, with roughly 80% appearing a single time and less than 6% taken by the ten largest. Sequenced sample: PBMCs or T cells enriched from blood (not recorded which). These receptors all come from a woman aged 50 to 60 who had recovered from COVID-19.

The rearrangement uses TRBV5-1 and TRBJ1-2; D is possibly TRBD1 (5 bases). Germline V gives CDR1 SGHRS, CDR2 YFSETQ. The V end was cut by 0 bases, the J end by 0 bases, with 9 bases between. The CDR3 runs to 15 residues. The CDR3 nucleotides read TGCGCCAGCAGCTTGGGCGGGGGAACTAACTATGGCTACACCTTC. This codes for CASSLGGGTNYGYTF.

V usage is TRBV7-8 and J usage is TRBJ2-3; 14 bases agree with TRBD2. V lost 5 bases to trimming and J lost 5 bases; unmatched junction nucleotides: 15. This CDR3 region has 19 residues. The germline V gene has CDR1 SGHVS and CDR2 FQNEAQ. CDR3 DNA sequence: TGTGCCAGCAGCCAGGGGACTAGCGGGAGCGCCGGGGTTCTAGATACGCAGTATTTT. Protein product: CASSQGTSGSAGVLDTQYF.

V and J are TRBV7-9 and TRBJ2-7, with 9 bases lining up with TRBD1. The CDR3 is 14 residues long. The junction had 5 bases not matched to a gene; V was cut back by 4 bases and J by 4 bases. CDR1 and CDR2 from the germline V gene are SEHNR and FQNEAQ (reference sequence). The CDR3 region has the DNA TGTGCCAGCAGCTCAACAGGGGGCCTGTACGAGCAGTACTTC. It codes for CASSSTGGLYEQYF.

The rearrangement joins TRBV3-1 (or the pseudogene TRBV3-2) to TRBJ1-2; a possible D gene is TRBD1 (5 bases). The CDR3 runs 11 residues. The germline gives CDR1 LGHDT, CDR2 YNNKEL (reference sequence). Trimming took off 1 base at V and 13 bases at J, with 10 bases between the two ends. CDR3 protein: CASSQVQGTTF. In DNA form, the CDR3 reads TGTGCCAGCAGCCAAGTGCAGGGAACCACCTTC.

The V call is TRBV2, the J call TRBJ1-1; D remains ambiguous. V gave up 3 bases and J gave up 5 bases, with 10 bases separating them. The CDR3 loop spans 13 amino acids. Germline assignment: CDR1 SNHLY and CDR2 FYNNEI. For the CDR3, the DNA is TGTGCCAGCAGTGATGAGGTTGAAACTGAAGCTTTCTTT. Translating gives CASSDEVETEAFF.

The chain couples TRBV19 to TRBJ1-2; D perhaps matches TRBD1 (5 bases). V gave up 5 bases and J gave up 3 bases, with 16 bases separating them. The CDR3 is made up of 15 amino acids. CDR1 and CDR2 (germline): LNHDA, SQIVND (reference sequence). In DNA, the CDR3 is TGTGCCAGTAGTTCCCTGGGGGGGGTCGACTATGGCTACACCTTC. Encoded protein: CASSSLGGVDYGYTF.

Concerning this clone itself: This specimen includes other DNA sequences encoding the same CDR3. The chain has TRBV4-1 and TRBJ1-1; no definite D call. Per germline, CDR1 MGHRA and CDR2 YSYEKL. The CDR3 has 12 amino acids. V dropped 4 bases and J dropped 1 base, with 4 bases sitting between them. The CDR3 here is CASSPGNTEAFF. CDR3 bases: TGCGCCAGCAGCCCAGGGAACACTGAAGCTTTCTTT.

The chain carries TRBV18 and TRBJ2-3; 10 bases are shared with TRBD1. CDR1 KGHSH and CDR2 LQKENI come from the germline V gene. The CDR3 is 14 residues long. With V trimmed by 3 bases and J by 5 bases, 2 bases remained unmatched. The DNA of the CDR3 is TGTGCCAGCTCACCGGGGACAGGGGTAGATACGCAGTATTTT. Its protein is CASSPGTGVDTQYF.

J is TRBJ2-2 and V is TRBV2; D is uncertain. The CDR3 length is 11 residues. CDR1 SNHLY and CDR2 FYNNEI come from the germline V gene. Trimming took off 7 bases at V and 7 bases at J, with 7 bases between the two ends. As DNA, the CDR3 is TGTGCCAGCAACCGGTACGGGGAGCTGTTTTTT. It is translated as CASNRYGELFF.

The table lists this clone with a few counts. The chain links TRBV5-1 to TRBJ2-7; TRBD1 matches 8 bases. The CDR3 is 15 amino acids. V was pared by 2 bases and J by 3 bases, with 7 bases of the junction left unmatched. Germline V gene data show CDR1 as SGHRS and CDR2 as YFSETQ. This CDR3 is CASSFEAGGLYEQYF. The CDR3, as DNA: TGCGCCAGCAGCTTTGAGGCAGGGGGCCTCTACGAGCAGTACTTC.